What follows are 7 T cell receptor beta chains derived from one specimen sequenced in a study of shared clonotypes between healthy human individuals. The method was immunoSEQ multiplex PCR; TCRdb's version includes in-frame clones alone and lacks a portion of them. The sample gives around 940,000 clones, more than 75% of which show up once; about 1.5% is in the top ten. Sequenced input: memory CD4+ T cells sorted from blood. Documented subset: CD45RA-negative fraction. The receptors derive from a man aged 18 to 30 in good health.

In this sample, this clone turned up once. The rearrangement uses TRBV6-1 and TRBJ1-6; no reliable D call. Germline V gene lookup returns CDR1 MNHNS and CDR2 SASEGT. CDR3 length: 13 amino acids. V lost 3 bases and J lost 10, with 10 bases in between. CDR3 DNA sequence: TGTGCCAGCAGTGAGGGGAGGGTCTCACCCCTCCACTTT. It encodes CASSEGRVSPLHF.

The gene calls are TRBV29-1 and TRBJ1-1; D perhaps matches TRBD1 (5 bases). Germline V gene lookup returns CDR1 SQVTM and CDR2 ANQGSEA. The V gene lost 4 bases and the J gene lost 14 bases, with 26 bases spanning the gap. The CDR3 totals 14 residues. The CDR3: CSVVFDSYRSLRFF. CDR3 nucleotide sequence: TGCAGCGTTGTTTTTGACAGCTATCGATCCCTTCGCTTCTTT. The entire variable domain, with the rest obtained from reference TRBV29-1 and TRBJ1-1, is as follows: SAVISQKPSRDICQRGTSLTIQCQVDSQVTMMFWYRQQPGQSLTLIATANQGSEATYESGFVIDKFPISRPNLTFSTLTVSNMSPEDSSIYLCSVVFDSYRSLRFFGQGTRLTVV.

The chain is built from TRBV12-5 and TRBJ1-1; the D is unclear. This CDR3 spans 12 amino acids. Germline CDR1 and CDR2: LGHNT and FRNRAP. V shed 1 base and J shed 5 bases, with 5 bases lying between them. The CDR3 sequence: CASGLERTEAFF. As DNA, the CDR3 is TGTGCTAGTGGTTTGGAGCGGACTGAAGCTTTCTTT.

This chain connects TRBV5-1 to TRBJ2-7, with 7 bases matching TRBD1. The trim removed 2 bases at V and 6 bases at J, leaving 11 bases unmatched. The CDR3 length is 15 residues. Germline V lookup: CDR1 SGHRS, CDR2 YFSETQ. CDR3 DNA: TGCGCCAGCAGCTTCGGGGACAGAATGGCCTCCGAGCAGTACTTC. Translated: CASSFGDRMASEQYF.

J is TRBJ2-7 and V is TRBV15, with TRBD2 matching 8 bases. The junction had 8 bases not matched to a gene; V was cut back by 1 base and J by 6 bases. Germline values: CDR1 LNHNV, CDR2 YYDKDF (reference sequence). The CDR3 has 15 residues. CDR3 sequence reads: CATSRAGGGPLEQYF. In DNA form, the CDR3 reads TGTGCCACCAGCAGAGCGGGGGGGGGCCCTCTCGAGCAGTACTTC.

The chain is built from TRBV5-8 and TRBJ1-2; perhaps TRBD1 as D (5 bases). Germline CDR1 is SGHTS and CDR2 is YDEGEE. V dropped 5 bases and J dropped 6 bases, with 14 bases sitting between them. This CDR3 is built from 13 residues. CDR3 region: CASRWAGTDGYTF. The CDR3 nucleotides are TGTGCCAGCAGGTGGGCGGGGACGGATGGCTACACCTTC. Together with reference TRBV5-8 and TRBJ1-2, the CDR3 gives the full variable domain: EAGVTQSPTHLIKTRGQQATLRCSPISGHTSVYWYQQALGLGLQFLLWYDEGEERNRGNFPPRFSGRQFPNYSSELNVNALELEDSALYLCASRWAGTDGYTFGSGTRLTVV.

V gene TRBV7-2 combines with J gene TRBJ2-7; no firm D call. Deletions cut 0 bases from V and 5 bases from J, with 14 bases between. The CDR3 extends over 15 amino acids. Germline CDR1 is SGHTA and CDR2 is FQGNSA. Here the CDR3 reads CASSLAPAVSNEQYF. CDR3 coding DNA: TGTGCCAGCAGCTTAGCGCCGGCAGTATCAAACGAGCAGTACTTC.